Listed here are 5 T cell receptor beta chains from one sample, sequenced in a study of Graves' ophthalmopathy and Graves' hyperthyroidism. Amplification from RNA transcripts yielded the TCR beta CDR3 regions. The authors performed first-round RT-PCR with HTBI primers and then a second-round multiplex PCR. Via MiXCR, TCRdb re-called the multiplex PCR reads, giving one row per CDR3 protein. Among some 250,000 distinct CDR3 sequences, 45% were seen once, and the ten largest hold less than 60%. The sequencing sample was made of peripheral blood. These receptors were obtained from an adult man with Graves' ophthalmopathy.

This clonotype was seen ten or more times. V and J are TRBV10-3 and TRBJ2-7, with 8 bases that match TRBD2. The germline gives CDR1 ENHRY, CDR2 SYGVKD. The CDR3 is 13 amino acids. The J segment lost 6 bases and the V segment lost 5 bases, leaving 6 bases of the junction unmatched. CDR3: CAISISGRAEQYF. CDR3 DNA: TGTGCCATCAGTATAAGCGGGAGAGCCGAGCAGTACTTC.

The rearrangement links TRBV15 to TRBJ1-3; 7 bases are a match to TRBD1. This CDR3 region has 16 residues. Germline CDR1 is LNHNV and CDR2 is YYDKDF (reference sequence). The V segment lost 4 bases and the J segment 4 bases; nucleotides outside the gene matches: 10. CDR3 in amino acids: CATSTPGTGAGNTIYF. The CDR3 bases are TGTGCCACCAGCACCCCAGGCACAGGGGCAGGAAACACCATATATTTT. The full variable domain, rest sourced from reference TRBV15 and TRBJ1-3, is DAMVIQNPRYQVTQFGKPVTLSCSQTLNHNVMYWYQQKSSQAPKLLFHYYDKDFNNEADTPDNFQSRRPNTSFCFLDIRSPGLGDTAMYLCATSTPGTGAGNTIYFGEGSWLTVV.

The CDR3 DNA sequence: TGTGCCAGCAGTCCGGGCGGGGAGCTGTTTTTT. The encoded protein is CASSPGGELFF. This chain uses TRBV28 with TRBJ2-2, with unresolved D. The germline V gene encodes CDR1 MDHEN and CDR2 SYDVKM. The CDR3 has 11 amino acids. Trimming shortened V by 5 bases and J by 7 bases, and 5 bases separated the two germline ends.

This clonotype was counted ten times or more. This chain links TRBV10-3 with TRBJ1-1; TRBD1 agrees at 7 bases. The junction had 5 bases not matched to a gene; V was cut back by 10 bases and J by 6 bases. The CDR3 sequence is 11 residues long. Looked up from germline, CDR1 is ENHRY and CDR2 is SYGVKD. The CDR3 spells CASNRGSEAFF. The CDR3 DNA sequence: TGTGCCAGCAACAGGGGCTCTGAAGCTTTCTTT.

This clonotype was recorded at least ten times. V is TRBV29-1 and J is TRBJ1-2, with TRBD1 matching over 8 bases. V lost 6 bases to trimming and J lost 4 bases; unmatched junction nucleotides: 10. Looked up from germline, CDR1 is SQVTM and CDR2 is ANQGSEA. This CDR3 region has 14 residues. CDR3 sequence (DNA): TGCAGCGTCGGGGGGACAGGAGGCCGCTATGGCTACACCTTC. Amino acids: CSVGGTGGRYGYTF.